The 32 T cell receptor beta chains given below trace back to one sample, sequenced in a study of T cell clonality in common variable immunodeficiency. Study findings and constraints: In common variable immunodeficiency, TCR beta chains reportedly carried fewer deletions and N-nucleotide insertions.

The repertoire was sequenced with immunoSEQ multiplex PCR; TCRdb's copy has only in-frame clones and lacks some. Listed for the sample are 16,000 or so clones, none seen a single time. Their target antigens are unknown. Sequences were obtained from peripheral blood mononuclear cells. The receptors originated from a human donor with common variable immunodeficiency.

This clone came up many times. The CDR3 end lies 3 residues beyond the end of the read and is filled in from the germline J gene. The rearrangement links TRBV7-6 to TRBJ2-1; 8 bases are shared with TRBD2. J was trimmed by 3 bases and V by 5 bases; bases with no gene match: 6. The CDR3 sequence is 15 residues long. Germline V lookup: CDR1 SGHVS, CDR2 FNYEAQ. This chain's CDR3 is CASSQSGTSYNEQFF. The CDR3 bases that were read are TGTGCCAGCAGCCAGTCCGGGACTAGCTACAATGAG.

With respect to this clone: The read terminates 3 residues ahead of where the CDR3 ends, so the germline J gene completes it. V and J are TRBV18 and TRBJ1-5, with 7 bases identical to TRBD1. CDR3 length: 16 amino acids. V shed 5 bases, J shed 3 bases, and the junction held 10 bases outside the gene matches. CDR1 KGHSH and CDR2 LQKENI come from the germline V gene. Incomplete CDR3 DNA: TGTGCCAGCTCAAGCTCGACAGGGTCATTCAATCAGCCC. This codes for CASSSSTGSFNQP. The complete CDR3 protein is CASSSSTGSFNQPQHF.

This clone is deemed medium-sized (0.01 to 0.1%). The read ends 3 residues shy of where the CDR3 ends; the end is completed using the germline J gene. The J gene is TRBJ2-7, the V gene TRBV5-1; 8 bases fit TRBD1. CDR1 and CDR2 from the germline V gene are SGHRS and YFSETQ. J lost 6 bases, V lost 4 bases, and 9 bases had no gene match. The CDR3 sequence is 14 residues long. The sequenced part of the CDR3 DNA is TGCGCCAGCAGCCCCAAGCAGGGGGCATTCGAG. Translating it yields CASSPKQGAFE. The CDR3 reads in full as CASSPKQGAFEQYF.

This clone occurred many times. The CDR3 end is not reached by the read, which stops 3 residues before it; the germline J gene fills it in. The rearrangement uses TRBV19 and TRBJ1-1; D is ambiguous. V was trimmed by 8 bases and J by 0 bases, leaving 13 bases between them. Germline V gene lookup returns CDR1 LNHDA and CDR2 SQIVND (reference sequence). CDR3 length equals 14 residues. CDR3 in amino acids: CASLGRGLNTEAFF. The sequenced part of the CDR3 DNA is TGTGCCAGTCTTGGCCGCGGGTTGAACACTGAA. The full variable domain, in which reference TRBV19 and TRBJ1-1 provide the parts outside the CDR3, is DGGITQSPKYLFRKEGQNVTLSCEQNLNHDAMYWYRQDPGQGLRLIYYSQIVNDFQKGDIAEGYSVSREKKESFPLTVTSAQKNPTAFYLCASLGRGLNTEAFFGQGTRLTVV.

Note on this clone: The read gets to within 3 residues of the CDR3 end, and the germline J gene fills in the rest. The chain combines TRBV19 with TRBJ1-5; 11 positions agree with TRBD1. J was trimmed by 0 bases and V by 6 bases; bases with no gene match: 7. Germline assignment: CDR1 LNHDA and CDR2 SQIVND (reference sequence). This CDR3 has 17 residues. The CDR3 bases that were read are TGTGCCAGTAGACCGGGACAGGGGGTGTATAGCAATCAGCCC. This gives the protein CASRPGQGVYSNQP. The whole CDR3 region reads CASRPGQGVYSNQPQHF.

This clone was seen at least ten times. Read data end 3 residues before the CDR3 end; the end is taken from the germline J gene. The chain is built from TRBV30 and TRBJ1-4; D remains ambiguous. This CDR3 region has 15 residues. Trimming removed 0 bases at V and 5 bases at J, with 13 bases between. Germline CDR1 is GTSNPN and CDR2 is SVGIG (reference sequence). CDR3 sequence: CAWSVATGRNEKLFF. The CDR3 bases that were read are TGTGCCTGGAGTGTAGCTACTGGGCGCAATGAAAAA.

This clone has only a few counts. The read ends 3 residues shy of where the CDR3 ends; the end is completed using the germline J gene. The chain carries TRBV7-2 and TRBJ2-7, with 9 bases fitting TRBD1. This CDR3 region has 14 residues. Trimming took 5 bases from V and 5 from J; bases not matched to a gene: 7. Germline values: CDR1 SGHTA, CDR2 FQGNSA. Incomplete CDR3 DNA: TGTGCCAGCAGCAACCTTGGACAGGGGAACGAG. The encoded protein is CASSNLGQGNE. The whole CDR3 sequence is CASSNLGQGNEQYF.

This clone occurred a few times. The read terminates 3 residues before the CDR3 end, so the remaining end is supplied by the germline J gene. This chain links TRBV18 with TRBJ1-3; D remains ambiguous. Trimming removed 6 bases at V and 0 bases at J, with 9 bases between. The CDR3 is made up of 14 amino acids. Germline V gives CDR1 KGHSH, CDR2 LQKENI. Incomplete CDR3 DNA: TGTGCCAGCTCCCCAGACATCTCTGGAAACACC. It is translated as CASSPDISGNT. The CDR3 in full is CASSPDISGNTIYF.

In the case of this clone: The read falls 3 residues short of the CDR3 end, and the missing part is taken from the germline J gene. The V gene is TRBV7-9, the J gene TRBJ2-5; tentatively, D is TRBD1 (5 bases). V lost 5 bases and J 1 base, leaving 11 bases between the germline ends. CDR1 is SEHNR, CDR2 FQNEAQ, per germline (reference sequence). The CDR3 consists of 14 residues. CDR3 residues: CASSVDILQETQYF. CDR3 DNA (partial): TGTGCCAGCAGCGTGGACATACTCCAAGAGACC. The full variable domain, with the rest looked up from reference TRBV7-9 and TRBJ2-5, is DTGVSQNPRHKITKRGQNVTFRCDPISEHNRLYWYRQTLGQGPEFLTYFQNEAQLEKSRLLSDRFSAERPKGSFSTLEIQRTEQGDSAMYLCASSVDILQETQYFGPGTRLLVL.

By share, this clone counts as medium-sized. The CDR3 extends 3 residues past the end of the read, so its final part is completed from the germline J gene. The chain has TRBV5-4 and TRBJ2-1, with 8 bases fitting TRBD1. The V gene's germline CDR1 is SGHNT and CDR2 YYREEE (reference sequence). The CDR3 loop spans 15 amino acids. J gave up 4 bases and V 4 bases, and 7 bases lay outside the gene matches. CDR3 sequence reads: CASSPDRGRYNEQFF. The sequenced CDR3 bases are TGTGCCAGCAGCCCCGACAGGGGTAGGTACAATGAG.

CDR3 amino acids: CASSLDVLVTEQFF. The CDR3 bases that were read are TGTGCCAGCAGCTTAGATGTTTTAGTCACTGAG. The V call is TRBV7-2, the J call TRBJ2-1; D unresolved. Sequencing ends 3 residues short of the CDR3 end; the germline J gene provides the rest. The ends were cut back, 1 base at V and 9 bases at J, with 13 bases in the middle. This CDR3 spans 14 amino acids. CDR1 and CDR2 (germline): SGHTA, FQGNSA.

This clone occurred a few times. The read comes to an end 3 residues before the CDR3 does, leaving the germline J gene to fill in the end. The V call is TRBV6-4, the J call TRBJ2-3; TRBD2 might be the D (7 bases). The germline V and J ends were trimmed by 2 bases and 4 bases, with 13 bases remaining between them. This CDR3 spans 15 amino acids. Germline loops: CDR1 MRHNA, CDR2 SNTAGT. CDR3 DNA, as far as it was read: TGTGCCAGCAGTGACCGGGGGGCCGGGTCAGATACG. This gives the protein CASSDRGAGSDT. In full, the CDR3 reads CASSDRGAGSDTQYF.

As for this clone: The junction shows a germline mismatch at one end, possibly a read error. Read sequence stops 3 residues before the CDR3 end, and the germline J gene provides the missing end. The chain recombines TRBV7-7 with TRBJ2-1, with TRBD1 identical over 8 bases. The germline CDR1 and CDR2 sequences are SSHAT and FNYEAQ (reference sequence). The CDR3 length is 15 residues. The DNA read from the CDR3 is TGTGCTAGCAACAAACCGGGACAGGAAGACAATGAG. This gives the protein CASNKPGQEDNE. The whole CDR3 protein reads CASNKPGQEDNEQFF.

Worth noting for this clone: The read finishes 3 residues shy of the CDR3 end, and the germline J gene is used to complete it. The gene calls are TRBV5-6 and TRBJ2-3, with unresolved D. This CDR3 comprises 12 residues. Germline V gene sequence: CDR1 SGHDT, CDR2 YYEEEE. Trimming cost V 4 bases and J 8 bases, with 11 bases left between them. The CDR3 DNA, read in part, is TGTGCCAGCAGCCAACAGAGCACTACG. Its translation: CASSQQSTT. The entire CDR3 sequence reads CASSQQSTTQYF.

This clone has just a few counts. The read halts 3 residues ahead of the CDR3 end, with the missing end drawn from the germline J gene. The chain is built from TRBV10-3 and TRBJ2-1; TRBD2 matches at 11 bases. Per the germline V gene, CDR1 is ENHRY and CDR2 is SYGVKD. V shed 6 bases and J 9 bases; nucleotides not matched to a gene: 7. The CDR3 loop spans 14 amino acids. The sequenced CDR3 bases are TGTGCCATCAGCGGGACTAGCGGAGTATCTGAG. Its protein is CAISGTSGVSE. Given in full, the CDR3 is CAISGTSGVSEQFF.

This clone was counted between two and nine times. The read terminates 3 residues before the CDR3 end, so the remaining end is supplied by the germline J gene. The chain has TRBV7-9 and TRBJ1-4, with D possibly TRBD1 on 5 matching bases. Germline CDR1 reads SEHNR; CDR2 reads FQNEAQ (reference sequence). This CDR3 is built from 15 residues. Trimming stripped 6 bases from V and 6 bases from J, with 17 bases between. The part of the CDR3 DNA that was read is TGTGCCAGCAGGTCGCGGGGGGTGCATGATGAAAAA. Its protein is CASRSRGVHDEK. The complete CDR3 reads CASRSRGVHDEKLFF.

Only a few counts were recorded for this clone. CDR3 protein: CAWSRRGADTEAFF. The part of the CDR3 DNA that was read is TGTGCCTGGAGTAGGAGGGGCGCGGACACTGAA. V and J are TRBV30 and TRBJ1-1; possible D gene TRBD1, 5 bases. The sequenced fragment ends 3 residues before the CDR3 boundary, so the rest is inferred from the germline J gene. CDR1 is GTSNPN, CDR2 SVGIG, per germline (reference sequence). This CDR3 is 14 amino acids long. The V end was cut by 2 bases, the J end by 3 bases, with 13 bases between.

Worth noting for this clone: Read sequence stops 3 residues before the CDR3 end, and the germline J gene provides the missing end. V gene TRBV20-1 combines with J gene TRBJ2-1; 12 positions match TRBD2. V lost 3 bases and J lost 7; bases outside the gene matches: 7. The germline V gene has CDR1 DFQATT and CDR2 SNEGSKA (reference sequence). The CDR3 sequence is 15 residues long. The CDR3 sequence: CSARTSGGPLNEQFF. Incomplete CDR3 DNA: TGCAGTGCTAGGACTAGCGGGGGACCGTTAAATGAG.

Note on this clone: The read terminates 3 residues before the CDR3 end, so the remaining end is supplied by the germline J gene. V is TRBV18 and J is TRBJ2-7; TRBD1 aligns across 9 bases. After removal of 3 bases from V and 3 bases from J, the junction contained 6 bases not matched to a gene. This CDR3 region has 15 residues. The germline V gene has CDR1 KGHSH and CDR2 LQKENI. The covered CDR3 bases are TGTGCCAGCTCACCGGGGGGACAGGGCGTCTACGAG. As protein: CASSPGGQGVYE. The entire CDR3 sequence reads CASSPGGQGVYEQYF.

A remark on this clone: The read comes to an end 3 residues before the CDR3 does, leaving the germline J gene to fill in the end. The V gene is TRBV7-9, the J gene TRBJ1-4, with D perhaps matching TRBD1 (5 bases). The CDR3 covers 15 residues. Trimming cost V 7 bases and J 8 bases, with 20 bases left between them. Germline V gene data show CDR1 as SEHNR and CDR2 as FQNEAQ (reference sequence). This chain's CDR3 is CASNPLTAKGEKLFF. CDR3 bases read: TGTGCCAGCAACCCGTTGACCGCCAAGGGGGAAAAA.

This clone turned up a few times. The read ends 3 residues before the CDR3 terminus; that terminus is restored from the germline J gene. The chain carries TRBV7-6 and TRBJ1-1, with TRBD1 as a possible D gene (5 bases). Trimming pared 5 bases from V and 0 bases from J, leaving 13 bases between. The CDR3 consists of 15 residues. Germline values: CDR1 SGHVS, CDR2 FNYEAQ. CDR3 DNA, as far as it was read: TGTGCCAGCAGCGCAGGGAGCTGGATGAACACTGAA. Protein product: CASSAGSWMNTE. The entire CDR3 is CASSAGSWMNTEAFF.

This clone has just a few counts. The read ends 3 residues shy of where the CDR3 ends; the end is completed using the germline J gene. The chain employs TRBV7-3 and TRBJ2-3; tentative D call: TRBD2 (6 bases). The germline gives CDR1 SGHTA, CDR2 FQGTGA. The CDR3 is 14 amino acids. V lost 5 bases, J lost 5 bases, and 14 bases lay in between. CDR3 DNA (partial): TGTGCCAGCAGCCCCCCCGGGGGTGGAGATACG. Its protein is CASSPPGGGDT. The full CDR3 reads CASSPPGGGDTQYF.

In this sample, this clone turned up many times. The CDR3 is cut off 3 residues early in the read; its end comes from the germline J gene. This chain joins TRBV20-1 and TRBJ2-1; 11 bases agree with TRBD1. Trimming removed 3 bases from V and 7 bases from J; junction bases left unmatched: 2. This CDR3 contains 13 residues. Per germline, CDR1 DFQATT and CDR2 SNEGSKA (reference sequence). CDR3: CSASRDRGNEQFF. The CDR3 DNA, read in part, is TGCAGTGCTAGCCGGGACAGGGGGAATGAG.

With regard to this clone: The read is 3 residues too short to cover the CDR3 end, so that end is filled in from the germline J gene. V usage is TRBV6-2 or TRBV6-3 and J usage is TRBJ1-6; 11 nucleotides agree with TRBD1. The V gene end was trimmed by 6 bases and the J gene end by 10 bases; junction bases not matched to a gene: 5. The V gene's germline CDR1 is MNHEY and CDR2 SVGEGT. The CDR3 totals 14 residues. The part of the CDR3 DNA that was read is TGTGCCAGCAGACCAGGGACAGGGGGGTCACCC. It specifies CASRPGTGGSP. The CDR3 as a whole reads CASRPGTGGSPLHF.

This clone was picked up a small number of times. Sequencing ends 3 residues short of the CDR3 end; the germline J gene provides the rest. This chain joins TRBV7-9 and TRBJ1-4; D is uncertain. V lost 8 bases and J lost 8, with 12 bases in between. CDR1 and CDR2 (germline): SEHNR, FQNEAQ (reference sequence). This CDR3 comprises 12 residues. The CDR3 here is CASELPDEKLFF. Incomplete CDR3 DNA: TGTGCCAGCGAACTACCCGACGAAAAA.

There are a few counts of this clone. The read is 3 residues too short to cover the CDR3 end, so that end is filled in from the germline J gene. The genes are TRBV7-3 and TRBJ2-3; D is perhaps TRBD2 (6 bases). CDR1 is SGHTA and CDR2 is FQGTGA in the germline V gene. The ends were cut back, 2 bases at V and 4 bases at J, with 13 bases in the middle. CDR3 length equals 15 residues. The covered CDR3 bases are TGTGCCAGCAGCTTAGGCGGGGTGGACTCAGATACG. It is translated as CASSLGGVDSDT. In full, the CDR3 reads CASSLGGVDSDTQYF.

This clone has only a few counts. The read finishes 3 residues shy of the CDR3 end, and the germline J gene is used to complete it. The sample contains more than one DNA sequence encoding this CDR3. The chain has TRBV6-4 and TRBJ1-2; 12 nucleotides agree with TRBD1. Germline V gene lookup returns CDR1 MRHNA and CDR2 SNTAGT. This CDR3 is built from 16 residues. The CDR3 bases that were read are TGTGCCAGCAGTGAGACGGGACAGGGGGCGCGGCGGGGC. Amino acids: CASSETGQGARRG. The whole CDR3 protein reads CASSETGQGARRGYTF.

With respect to this clone: Read sequence stops 3 residues before the CDR3 end, and the germline J gene provides the missing end. This chain uses TRBV7-2 with TRBJ2-5; D is unresolved. V was cut by 1 base and J by 1 base, with 10 bases left in between. Germline values: CDR1 SGHTA, CDR2 FQGNSA. The length of the CDR3 is 15 residues. The sequenced part of the CDR3 DNA is TGTGCCAGCAGCTTAGTCGTGGGCTTCCAAGAGACC. Its translation: CASSLVVGFQET. The CDR3 as a whole reads CASSLVVGFQETQYF.

This clone was seen ten or more times. Read data end 3 residues before the CDR3 end; the end is taken from the germline J gene. The V and J genes are TRBV7-8 and TRBJ1-1, with D perhaps TRBD1 (5 bases). CDR1 and CDR2 from the germline V gene are SGHVS and FQNEAQ. This CDR3 spans 14 amino acids. V lost 3 bases and J 4 bases, leaving 12 bases between the germline ends. CDR3 DNA, as far as it was read: TGTGCCAGCAGCTTCTCCCAGGGAGGCACTGAA. It yields the protein CASSFSQGGTE. The entire CDR3 is CASSFSQGGTEAFF.

A note on this clone: The DNA ends 3 residues before the CDR3 does, and the rest of the CDR3 is filled in from the germline J gene. The V gene is TRBV7-2, the J gene TRBJ2-5, with 7 bases identical to TRBD2. V was clipped by 0 bases and J by 1 base; unmatched bases: 2. Germline loops: CDR1 SGHTA, CDR2 FQGNSA. The length of the CDR3 is 15 residues. This chain's CDR3 is CASSLAGTTQETQYF. The CDR3 bases that were read are TGTGCCAGCAGCTTAGCGGGGACTACCCAAGAGACC.

With respect to this clone: One end of the junction does not line up with germline, which may come from a read error. The CDR3 end is not reached by the read, which stops 3 residues before it; the germline J gene fills it in. This chain connects TRBV29-1 to TRBJ1-5; TRBD1 is a possible D gene (5 bases). The germline V gene encodes CDR1 SQVTM and CDR2 ANQGSEA. The CDR3 covers 14 residues. The CDR3 sequence is CSVGGGQSKQPQHF. The covered CDR3 bases are TGCAGCGTTGGGGGCGGACAAAGCAAGCAGCCC.

As for this clone: The read ends 3 residues shy of where the CDR3 ends; the end is completed using the germline J gene. The chain is built from TRBV7-2 and TRBJ2-7; 7 bases agree with TRBD2. CDR3 length: 14 amino acids. Germline CDR1 reads SGHTA; CDR2 reads FQGNSA. V was pared by 8 bases and J by 3 bases, with 10 bases of the junction left unmatched. The DNA read from the CDR3 is TGTGCCAGCGGGTGGGAGCGGGGTAACTACGAG. Its protein product is CASGWERGNYE. The CDR3 as a whole reads CASGWERGNYEQYF.